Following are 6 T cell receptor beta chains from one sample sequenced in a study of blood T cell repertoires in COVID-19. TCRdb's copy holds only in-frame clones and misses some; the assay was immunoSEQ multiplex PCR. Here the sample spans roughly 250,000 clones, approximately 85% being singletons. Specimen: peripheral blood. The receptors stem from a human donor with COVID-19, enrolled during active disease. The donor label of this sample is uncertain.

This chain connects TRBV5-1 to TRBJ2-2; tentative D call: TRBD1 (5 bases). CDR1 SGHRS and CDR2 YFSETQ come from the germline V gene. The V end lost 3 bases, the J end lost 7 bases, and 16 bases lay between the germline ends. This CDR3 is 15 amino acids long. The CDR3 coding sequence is TGCGCCAGCAGCTCCGTGGGGCAGCTCGACGGGGAGCTGTTTTTT. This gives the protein CASSSVGQLDGELFF.

The CDR3 here is CASSLKGTGGTDTQYF. In DNA form, the CDR3 reads TGTGCCAGCAGCTTGAAGGGAACAGGGGGCACAGATACGCAGTATTTT. This chain uses TRBV5-6 with TRBJ2-3; 7 bases map to TRBD1. This CDR3 comprises 16 residues. J gave up 1 base and V 1 base, and 6 bases lay outside the gene matches. Germline CDR1 is SGHDT and CDR2 is YYEEEE.

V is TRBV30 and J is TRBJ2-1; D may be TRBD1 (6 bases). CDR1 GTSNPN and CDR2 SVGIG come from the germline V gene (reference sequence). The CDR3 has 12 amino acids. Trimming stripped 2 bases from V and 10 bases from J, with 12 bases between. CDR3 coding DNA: TGTGCCTGGAGTCTCCGACAGGCCGAGCAGTTCTTC. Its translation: CAWSLRQAEQFF.

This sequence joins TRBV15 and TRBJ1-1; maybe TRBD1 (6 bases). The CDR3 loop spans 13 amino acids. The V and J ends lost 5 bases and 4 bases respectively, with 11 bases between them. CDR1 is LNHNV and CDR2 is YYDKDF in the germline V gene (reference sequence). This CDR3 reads CATSRTGITEAFF. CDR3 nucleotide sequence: TGTGCCACCAGCCGCACAGGGATCACTGAAGCTTTCTTT.

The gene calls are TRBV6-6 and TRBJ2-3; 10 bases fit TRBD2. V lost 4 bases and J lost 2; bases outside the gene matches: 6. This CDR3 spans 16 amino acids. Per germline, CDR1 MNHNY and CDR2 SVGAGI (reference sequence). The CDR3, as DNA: TGTGCCAGCAGTTCAGCGGGAGGGTCCTTCACAGATACGCAGTATTTT. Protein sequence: CASSSAGGSFTDTQYF.

CDR3 nucleotides: TGTGCCAGCAGCCCGGGACAGGGGATAAGCTCCTATAATTCACCCCTCCACTTT. It is translated as CASSPGQGISSYNSPLHF. The chain couples TRBV5-5 to TRBJ1-6, with TRBD1 identical over 10 bases. From germline, CDR1 is SGHKS and CDR2 YYEKEE (reference sequence). V lost 4 bases, J lost 0 bases, and 7 bases stayed unmatched. This CDR3 is 18 amino acids long.